This TCR beta chain was identified in a study of blood T cell repertoires in COVID-19. Study-level background: Some COVID-19 samples were acute and others convalescent; all came from the United States, Italy and Spain.

How the authors handled the data: From reference gene primer amplification, estimates of nucleated cell counts were derived. Some clones are missing from TCRdb's copy, which holds only in-frame ones; the method was immunoSEQ multiplex PCR. For V, J and clone size, that table is used; D and trimming come from the DNA. The table lists 400,000 or so clones, roughly 86% of them singletons, with roughly 2% in the top ten. The study assigned cohorts using participant-reported clinical history. This receptor was taken from a man between 35 and 55 years old in a cohort exposed to, infected with or recovered from COVID-19 (not recorded which). Source material: PBMCs or T cells enriched from blood (not recorded which).

CDR3 nucleotides: TGTGCCAGCAGCCACACCGGGACTAGCGGGATCTATGAGCAGTTCTTC. As protein: CASSHTGTSGIYEQFF. The J gene is TRBJ2-1, the V gene TRBV3-1 (or the pseudogene TRBV3-2), with 13 bases matching TRBD2. From germline, CDR1 is LGHDT and CDR2 YNNKEL (reference sequence). Trimming cost V 3 bases and J 8 bases; bases outside gene matches: 7. The CDR3 is made up of 16 amino acids.